The sequence of this T cell receptor (beta chain) was determined in a study of blood T cell repertoires in COVID-19. Study details: T cells, B-cell-depleted T cells, or PBMCs provided the cDNA or gDNA that served as material.

Only in-frame clones appear in the TCRdb table, and some are missing; sequencing was by immunoSEQ multiplex PCR. The sample lists approximately 470,000 clones, 87% occurring once. V gave up 4 bases and J gave up 6 bases; unmatched junction bases: 15. This CDR3 contains 17 residues. Germline values: CDR1 SGHRS, CDR2 YFSETQ. The sequence derives from a woman aged 18-35 years who had recovered from COVID-19. The chain couples TRBV5-1 to TRBJ2-4, with TRBD1 matching over 8 bases. The sequencing sample was made of PBMCs or T cells enriched from blood (not recorded which). The CDR3 sequence: CASSLWTGRSSGNIQYF. CDR3 nucleotides: TGCGCCAGCAGCCTGTGGACAGGGCGCTCCTCGGGAAACATTCAGTACTTC.